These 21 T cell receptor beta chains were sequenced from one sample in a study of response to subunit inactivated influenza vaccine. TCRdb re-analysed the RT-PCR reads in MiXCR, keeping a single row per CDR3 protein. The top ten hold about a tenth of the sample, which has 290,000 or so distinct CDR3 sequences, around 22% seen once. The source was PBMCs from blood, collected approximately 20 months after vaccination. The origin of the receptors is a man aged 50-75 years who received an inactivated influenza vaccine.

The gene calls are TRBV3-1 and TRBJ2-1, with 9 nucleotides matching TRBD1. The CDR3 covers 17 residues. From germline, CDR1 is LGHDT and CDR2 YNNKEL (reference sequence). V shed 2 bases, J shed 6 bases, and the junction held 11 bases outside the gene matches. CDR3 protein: CASSQPGTGKGRNEQFF. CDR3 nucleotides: TGTGCCAGCAGCCAACCTGGGACAGGGAAGGGTCGCAATGAGCAGTTCTTC.

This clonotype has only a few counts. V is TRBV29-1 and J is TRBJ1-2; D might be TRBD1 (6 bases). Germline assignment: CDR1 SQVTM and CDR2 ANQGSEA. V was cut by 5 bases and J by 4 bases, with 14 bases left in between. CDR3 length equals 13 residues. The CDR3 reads CSVPVTGTYGYTF. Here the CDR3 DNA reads TGCAGCGTTCCCGTGACAGGAACCTATGGCTACACCTTC.

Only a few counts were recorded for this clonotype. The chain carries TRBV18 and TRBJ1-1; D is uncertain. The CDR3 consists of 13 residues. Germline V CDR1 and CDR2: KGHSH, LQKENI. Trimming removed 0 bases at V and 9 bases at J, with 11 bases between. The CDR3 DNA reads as TGTGCCAGCTCACCACCAAACCGGGATAAAGCTTTCTTT. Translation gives CASSPPNRDKAFF.

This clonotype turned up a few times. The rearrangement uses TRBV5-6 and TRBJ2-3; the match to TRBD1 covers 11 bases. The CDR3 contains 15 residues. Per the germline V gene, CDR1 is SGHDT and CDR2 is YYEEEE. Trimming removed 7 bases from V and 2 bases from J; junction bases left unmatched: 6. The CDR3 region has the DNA TGTGCCAGCGCTCGGACAGGGGGCTACACAGATACGCAGTATTTT. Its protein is CASARTGGYTDTQYF.

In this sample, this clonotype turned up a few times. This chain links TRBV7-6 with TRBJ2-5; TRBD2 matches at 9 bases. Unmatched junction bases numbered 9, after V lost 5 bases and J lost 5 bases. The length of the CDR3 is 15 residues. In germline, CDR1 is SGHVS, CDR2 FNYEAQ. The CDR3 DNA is TGTGCCAGCAGCCCCGGGAGGACTAGCGTGGAGACCCAGTACTTC. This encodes CASSPGRTSVETQYF.

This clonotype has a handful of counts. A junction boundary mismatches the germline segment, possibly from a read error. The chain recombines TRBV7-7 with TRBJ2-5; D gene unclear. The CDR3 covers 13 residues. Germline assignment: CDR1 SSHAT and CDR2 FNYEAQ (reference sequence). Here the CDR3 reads CASSFSEGKTQYF. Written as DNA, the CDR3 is TGTGCTAGCAGCTTCAGCGAAGGAAAGACCCAGTACTTC.

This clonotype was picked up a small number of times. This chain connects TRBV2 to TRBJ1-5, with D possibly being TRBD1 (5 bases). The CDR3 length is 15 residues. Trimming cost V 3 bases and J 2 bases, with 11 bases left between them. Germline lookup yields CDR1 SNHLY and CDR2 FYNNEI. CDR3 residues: CASSEGGNGNQPQHF. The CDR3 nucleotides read TGTGCCAGCAGTGAGGGGGGGAATGGCAATCAGCCCCAGCATTTT.

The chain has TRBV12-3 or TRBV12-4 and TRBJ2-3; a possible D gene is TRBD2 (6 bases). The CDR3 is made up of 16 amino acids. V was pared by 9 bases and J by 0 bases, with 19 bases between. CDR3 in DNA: TGTGCCAGTCAAGCAGAACGGGGGACTAGCACAGATACGCAGTATTTT. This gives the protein CASQAERGTSTDTQYF.

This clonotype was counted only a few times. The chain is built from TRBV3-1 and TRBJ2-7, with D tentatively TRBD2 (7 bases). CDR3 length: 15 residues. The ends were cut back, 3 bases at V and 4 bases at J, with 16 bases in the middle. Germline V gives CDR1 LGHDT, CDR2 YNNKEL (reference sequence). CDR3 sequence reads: CASSQGASGPYEQYF. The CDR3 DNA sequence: TGTGCCAGCAGCCAGGGGGCTAGCGGACCTTACGAGCAGTACTTC.

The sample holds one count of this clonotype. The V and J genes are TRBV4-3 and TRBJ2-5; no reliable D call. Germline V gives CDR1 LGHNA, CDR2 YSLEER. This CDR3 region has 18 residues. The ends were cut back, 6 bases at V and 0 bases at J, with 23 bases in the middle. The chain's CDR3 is CASRHAPALLNYQETQYF. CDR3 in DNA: TGCGCCAGCAGACACGCCCCCGCCCTCTTAAATTACCAAGAGACCCAGTACTTC.

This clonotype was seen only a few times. The CDR3 reads CASSVATGTSGSFQETQYF. The CDR3 region has the DNA TGTGCCAGCAGCGTAGCTACAGGGACTAGCGGGTCTTTCCAAGAGACCCAGTACTTC. This sequence joins TRBV9 and TRBJ2-5; 12 bases fit TRBD2. Germline V lookup: CDR1 SGDLS, CDR2 YYNGEE. This CDR3 spans 19 amino acids. Trimming removed 0 bases from V and 1 base from J; junction bases left unmatched: 10.

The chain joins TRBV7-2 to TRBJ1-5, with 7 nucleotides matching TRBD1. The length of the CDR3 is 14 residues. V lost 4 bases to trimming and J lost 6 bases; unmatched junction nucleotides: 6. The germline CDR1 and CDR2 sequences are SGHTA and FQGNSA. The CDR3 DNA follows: TGTGCCAGCAGCTCCGACAGGGTTAGTCAGCCCCAGCATTTT. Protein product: CASSSDRVSQPQHF.

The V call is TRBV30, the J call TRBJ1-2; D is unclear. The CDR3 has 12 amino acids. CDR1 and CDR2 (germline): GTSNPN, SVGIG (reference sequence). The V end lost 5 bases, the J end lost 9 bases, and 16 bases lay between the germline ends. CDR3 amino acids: CAWERSPHRYTF. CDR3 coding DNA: TGTGCCTGGGAGAGAAGCCCACATCGCTACACCTTC.

CDR3: CASSVGWGAHTGELFF. DNA for the CDR3: TGTGCCAGCAGCGTAGGATGGGGGGCGCATACCGGGGAGCTGTTTTTT. J is TRBJ2-2 and V is TRBV9; D tentatively reads TRBD1 or TRBD2 (6 bases each). V was trimmed by 0 bases and J by 5 bases, leaving 14 bases between them. Germline CDR1 is SGDLS and CDR2 is YYNGEE. The CDR3 totals 16 residues.

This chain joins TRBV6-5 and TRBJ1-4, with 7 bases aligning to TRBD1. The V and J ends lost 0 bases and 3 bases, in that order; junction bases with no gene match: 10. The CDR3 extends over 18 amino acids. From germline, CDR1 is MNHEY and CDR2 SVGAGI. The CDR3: CASSYSVSTGSPNEKLFF. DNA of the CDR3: TGTGCCAGCAGTTACTCCGTGTCGACAGGGAGTCCTAATGAAAAACTGTTTTTT.

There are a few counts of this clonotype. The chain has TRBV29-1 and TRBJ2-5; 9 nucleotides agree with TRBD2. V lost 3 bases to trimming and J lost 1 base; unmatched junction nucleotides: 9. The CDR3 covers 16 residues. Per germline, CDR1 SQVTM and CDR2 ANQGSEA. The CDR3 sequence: CSVEELAGNLQETQYF. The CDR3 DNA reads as TGCAGCGTTGAGGAGCTAGCGGGGAACCTCCAAGAGACCCAGTACTTC.

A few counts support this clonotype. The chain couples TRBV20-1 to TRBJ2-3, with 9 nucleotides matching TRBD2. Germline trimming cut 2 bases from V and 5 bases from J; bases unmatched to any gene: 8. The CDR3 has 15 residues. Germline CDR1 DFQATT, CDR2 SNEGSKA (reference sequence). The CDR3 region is CSARPLSSGVDTQYF. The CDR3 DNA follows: TGCAGTGCTAGACCGCTTTCTAGCGGGGTAGATACGCAGTATTTT.

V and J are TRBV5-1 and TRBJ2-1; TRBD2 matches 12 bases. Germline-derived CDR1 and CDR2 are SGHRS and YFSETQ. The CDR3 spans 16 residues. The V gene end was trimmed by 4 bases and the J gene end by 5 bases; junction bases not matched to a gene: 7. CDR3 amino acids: CASSLGLAGNNNEQFF. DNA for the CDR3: TGCGCCAGCAGCCTCGGACTAGCGGGGAACAACAATGAGCAGTTCTTC.

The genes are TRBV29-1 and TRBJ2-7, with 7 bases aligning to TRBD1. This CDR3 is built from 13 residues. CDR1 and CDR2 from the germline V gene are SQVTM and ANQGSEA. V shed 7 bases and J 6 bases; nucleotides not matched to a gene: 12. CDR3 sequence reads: CSGKTGTSPEQYF. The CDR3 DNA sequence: TGCAGCGGGAAGACAGGGACCTCCCCCGAGCAGTACTTC.

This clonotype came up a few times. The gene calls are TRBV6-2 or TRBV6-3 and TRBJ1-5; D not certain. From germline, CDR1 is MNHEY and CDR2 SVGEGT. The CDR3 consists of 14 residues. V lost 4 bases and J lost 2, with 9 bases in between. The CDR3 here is CASSWGIGNQPQHF. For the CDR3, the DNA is TGTGCCAGCAGTTGGGGTATTGGCAATCAGCCCCAGCATTTT.

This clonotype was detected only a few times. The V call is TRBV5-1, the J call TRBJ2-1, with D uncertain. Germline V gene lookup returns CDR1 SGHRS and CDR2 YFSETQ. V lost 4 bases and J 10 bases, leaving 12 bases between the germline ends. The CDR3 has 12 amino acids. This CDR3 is CASSGMRWEQFF. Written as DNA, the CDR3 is TGCGCCAGCAGCGGGATGAGGTGGGAGCAGTTCTTC.